This TCR beta chain was identified during a study of T cell responses to AZD1222 COVID-19 vaccine. Here immunoSEQ multiplex PCR was the method, and the copy in TCRdb shows in-frame clones only, minus some. The sample carries some 150,000 clones, under 95% recorded once. V shed 4 bases and J shed 0 bases, with 10 bases lying between them. The length of the CDR3 is 15 residues. Germline CDR1 SGDLS, CDR2 YYNGEE. This clone was counted a single time. Its antigen is still unknown. Study-level results: In the spike-specific TCR repertoire, nearly half reportedly target unmutated variant regions. The number of AZD1222 recipients seropositive at baseline was only five to seven. Clonal diversity was possibly underestimated, and white British individuals and females predominated among donors. Following two doses of AZD1222, Spike-specific TCR breadth and depth rose.

The sample here was peripheral blood, taken on day 0 of MenACWY control vaccination. The TCR sequence derives from an adult in good health. This chain joins TRBV9 and TRBJ2-2, with D perhaps TRBD1 (6 bases). The chain's CDR3 is CASSWGTTNTGELFF. Here the CDR3 DNA reads TGTGCCAGCAGCTGGGGGACAACGAACACCGGGGAGCTGTTTTTT.